This T cell receptor beta chain was recovered during a study of shared clonotypes between healthy human individuals. Measured with immunoSEQ multiplex PCR; TCRdb has only the in-frame clones, and not every one. This sample has around 2,000,000 clones, with 93% found just once. The germline V gene has CDR1 MNHEY and CDR2 SVGAGI. The CDR3 is 13 amino acids. Trimming cost V 7 bases and J 8 bases; bases outside gene matches: 8. The naive CD8 subset, CD45RO-negative cells positively selected for CCR7, excluded terminally differentiated effector memory CD45RA+ cells. The chain is built from TRBV6-5 and TRBJ2-1, with 7 bases aligning to TRBD1. This receptor was obtained from a man younger than 35 in good health. Some clones in this sample may be carry-over from other donors' samples. The sequenced sample consisted of naive CD8+ T cells from PBMCs. The CDR3: CASNPTGEHEQFF. The CDR3 region has the DNA TGTGCCAGCAATCCCACAGGGGAACATGAGCAGTTCTTC.